This TCR beta chain is drawn from a study of cytomegalovirus exposure and HLA in healthy donors. Study summary: There were some 380 genotyped donors. Of these, roughly 86% fell in the genetic ancestry cluster associated with self-reported Caucasian donors.

Study-wide results and caveats: Later examination showed HLA-associated TCR beta chains had greater clonal expansion than equally common others. Researchers counted over 150 TCR beta chains as cytomegalovirus-associated.

About this clone itself: Its antigen is unknown.

Germline-derived CDR1 and CDR2 are MNHEY and SMNVEV (reference sequence). The CDR3 contains 17 residues. Trimming removed 5 bases at V and 4 bases at J, with 23 bases between. Both 60 Vbeta primers and 13 Jbeta primers went into the PCR. Authors' analysis steps: Per a later analysis, the number of unique TCR beta chains was around 80 million, of which roughly 9.9 million were shared. Repertoires were generated with immunoSEQ multiplex PCR, while TCRdb's copy carries only in-frame clones and drops some. The V and J calls and clone size come from that table; D and trimming were worked out from the DNA. The sample carries 280,000 or so clones, approximately 90% recorded once.

Sequences were obtained from PBMCs. This TCR was recovered from a woman under 30 in good health and CMV-seronegative. This sequence joins TRBV27 and TRBJ1-1; maybe TRBD1 (5 bases). Here the CDR3 DNA reads TGTGCCAGCAGTGCCCTCCCGTCGTCAGGGAGGTTCACTGAAGCTTTCTTT. Protein sequence: CASSALPSSGRFTEAFF.